The 12 T cell receptor beta chains given below trace back to one sample, sequenced in a study of control samples from healthy donors and cancer patients. Clones were read by immunoSEQ multiplex PCR, and TCRdb kept only the in-frame ones, dropping some. The sample carries about 89,000 clones, around 86% recorded once. The sample taken for sequencing was blood. Receptor source: a man between 25 and 39 years old in good health.

This chain joins TRBV29-1 and TRBJ2-1; a possible D gene is TRBD2 (5 bases). This CDR3 comprises 13 residues. Germline values: CDR1 SQVTM, CDR2 ANQGSEA. V lost 6 bases to trimming and J lost 0 bases, with 9 bases between them. CDR3 amino acids: CSVGAASYNEQFF. The CDR3 bases are TGCAGCGTGGGAGCGGCCTCCTACAATGAGCAGTTCTTC.

This chain links TRBV10-3 with TRBJ2-6; D is unclear. V lost 3 bases and J 0 bases, leaving 15 bases between the germline ends. There are 18 residues in the CDR3. Germline V gives CDR1 ENHRY, CDR2 SYGVKD. CDR3 nucleotides: TGTGCCATCAGTGATACCTCGCGAGGACCCTCTGGGGCCAACGTCCTGACTTTC. Translated: CAISDTSRGPSGANVLTF.

The gene calls are TRBV11-3 and TRBJ2-2; D is perhaps TRBD1 or TRBD2 (5 bases each). Germline values: CDR1 SGHNT, CDR2 YENEEA. CDR3 length: 16 residues. The germline V and J ends were trimmed by 5 bases and 5 bases, with 18 bases remaining between them. The CDR3 DNA sequence: TGTGCCAGCAGCCCAGACAGAGACCGAGGGACCGGGGAGCTGTTTTTT. This codes for CASSPDRDRGTGELFF. The variable domain in full, completed from reference TRBV11-3 and TRBJ2-2, reads EAGVVQSPRYKIIEKKQPVAFWCNPISGHNTLYWYLQNLGQGPELLIRYENEEAVDDSQLPKDRFSAERLKGVDSTLKIQPAELGDSAVYLCASSPDRDRGTGELFFGEGSRLTVL.

The chain employs TRBV6-2 or TRBV6-3 and TRBJ1-2, with D possibly being TRBD1 (6 bases). The germline V and J ends were trimmed by 7 bases and 4 bases, with 16 bases remaining between them. CDR3 size: 14 residues. CDR1 and CDR2 (germline): MNHEY, SVGEGT. The CDR3, as DNA: TGTGCCAGCACCCCCGGAAGGGGGGCCTATGGCTACACCTTC. Its protein is CASTPGRGAYGYTF.

The CDR3 loop is CASSSTGQGNTEAFF. The CDR3, as DNA: TGTGCCAGCAGCTCGACGGGACAGGGAAACACTGAAGCTTTCTTT. The V gene is TRBV7-3, the J gene TRBJ1-1, with 9 bases matching TRBD1. The junction had 5 bases not matched to a gene; V was cut back by 4 bases and J by 2 bases. CDR3 size: 15 residues. Germline CDR1 is SGHTA and CDR2 is FQGTGA. Full variable domain (rest looked up from reference TRBV7-3 and TRBJ1-1): GAGVSQTPSNKVTEKGKYVELRCDPISGHTALYWYRQSLGQGPEFLIYFQGTGAADDSGLPNDRFFAVRPEGSVSTLKIQRTERGDSAVYLCASSSTGQGNTEAFFGQGTRLTVV.

The chain combines TRBV2 with TRBJ1-4; TRBD1 agrees at 10 bases. Germline V gene lookup returns CDR1 SNHLY and CDR2 FYNNEI. The CDR3 loop spans 14 amino acids. V shed 6 bases and J 6 bases; nucleotides not matched to a gene: 4. Written as DNA, the CDR3 is TGTGCCAGCAGGGCCGGGACAGGGGATGAAAAACTGTTTTTT. This encodes CASRAGTGDEKLFF.

The gene calls are TRBV30 and TRBJ1-2; a possible D gene is TRBD1 (5 bases). The CDR3 has 12 amino acids. V dropped 3 bases and J dropped 6 bases, with 11 bases sitting between them. Germline CDR1 is GTSNPN and CDR2 is SVGIG (reference sequence). The CDR3 bases are TGTGCCTGGAGGGGGCCTCCCCATGGCTACACCTTC. This translates into CAWRGPPHGYTF.

This chain connects TRBV5-1 to TRBJ2-1, with D possibly matching TRBD2 (7 bases). The CDR3 loop spans 14 amino acids. Germline assignment: CDR1 SGHRS and CDR2 YFSETQ. V gave up 0 bases and J gave up 10 bases, with 14 bases separating them. CDR3 residues: CASSLEGGGNEQFF. Written as DNA, the CDR3 is TGCGCCAGCAGCTTGGAGGGGGGGGGCAACGAGCAGTTCTTC.

The chain uses TRBV19 and TRBJ2-4; D is perhaps TRBD1 or TRBD2 (5 bases each). CDR1 is LNHDA, CDR2 SQIVND, per germline (reference sequence). This CDR3 has 15 amino acids. Trimming removed 5 bases from V and 5 bases from J, with 16 bases in between. CDR3 loop: CASSDYPGPQNIQYF. Written as DNA, the CDR3 is TGTGCCAGTAGTGACTATCCGGGACCCCAAAACATTCAGTACTTC.

The J gene is TRBJ1-6, the V gene TRBV7-9; the D is unclear. V was clipped by 5 bases and J by 6 bases, with 5 bases between them. Germline CDR1 is SEHNR and CDR2 is FQNEAQ (reference sequence). The CDR3 spans 12 residues. The CDR3 bases are TGTGCCAGCAGCCGCTCTAATTCACCCCTCCACTTT. It is translated as CASSRSNSPLHF.

CDR3 sequence: CASSGSGNTDTQYF. The CDR3 coding sequence is TGTGCCAGCAGCGGATCCGGGAACACAGATACGCAGTATTTT. This chain uses TRBV7-9 with TRBJ2-3, with D possibly TRBD2 on 5 matching bases. The CDR3 covers 14 residues. CDR1 is SEHNR, CDR2 FQNEAQ, per germline (reference sequence). The V end lost 5 bases, the J end lost 2 bases, and 11 bases lay between the germline ends. Based on the CDR3 plus reference TRBV7-9 and TRBJ2-3, the full variable domain is DTGVSQNPRHKITKRGQNVTFRCDPISEHNRLYWYRQTLGQGPEFLTYFQNEAQLEKSRLLSDRFSAERPKGSFSTLEIQRTEQGDSAMYLCASSGSGNTDTQYFGPGTRLTVL.

This chain connects TRBV29-1 to TRBJ2-7, with D hard to call. Trimming took off 5 bases at V and 0 bases at J, with 14 bases between the two ends. Germline V lookup: CDR1 SQVTM, CDR2 ANQGSEA. There are 14 residues in the CDR3. CDR3 residues: CSVLDGKGSYEQYF. The CDR3 coding sequence is TGCAGCGTTTTAGACGGAAAAGGCTCCTACGAGCAGTACTTC.